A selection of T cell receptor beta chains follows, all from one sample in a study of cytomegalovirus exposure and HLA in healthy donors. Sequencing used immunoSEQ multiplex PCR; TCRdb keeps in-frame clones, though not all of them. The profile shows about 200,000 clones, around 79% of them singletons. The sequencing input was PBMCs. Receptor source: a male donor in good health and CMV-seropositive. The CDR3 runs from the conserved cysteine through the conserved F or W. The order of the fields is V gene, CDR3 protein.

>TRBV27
CASSPGGRMNTEAFF
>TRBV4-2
CASSQDRGPYGYTF
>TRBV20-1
CSAGPSYEQYF
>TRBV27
CASSVDRGNTIYF
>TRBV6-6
CATEDSGNTIYF
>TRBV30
CAWSVLNAGELFF
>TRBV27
CASSWDSGRASTGELFF
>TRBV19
CASRGQVIGEPQYF
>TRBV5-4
CASSLVNGGETQYF
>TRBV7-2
CASSLDGAGTDTQYF
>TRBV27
CASKPITSPNEKLFF
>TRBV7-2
CASSRDSGQGLYGYTF
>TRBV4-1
CASSQDQGALDYGYTF
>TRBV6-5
CASSPFVGELFF
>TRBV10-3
CAISESWDSNTIYF
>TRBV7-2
CASSLGVRRVGDEQYF
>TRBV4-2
CASSQGLGWVEFF
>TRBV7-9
CASSHDIGASTDTQYF
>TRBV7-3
CASSAGGLQETQYF
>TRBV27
CASSLGTSFETQYF
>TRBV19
CASSRPHGETQYF
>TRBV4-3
CASSQDPLGAGLYEQYF
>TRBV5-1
CASSRSGAPNTGELFF
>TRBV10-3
CAIGGQGSGPQHF
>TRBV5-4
CASGGAGTPNTGELFF
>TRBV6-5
CASRPPTGGSYGYTF
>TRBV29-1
CSVEADTGELFF
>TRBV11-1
CASSPQRGSGELFF
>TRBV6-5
CASGGVLDKNIQYF
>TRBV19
CASSPGTGGFEAFF
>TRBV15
CATSRDGGSAGELFF
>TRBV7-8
CASSLVGGLTAYEQYF
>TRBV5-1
CASSSGGAVETQYF
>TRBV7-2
CASSLGGGNTEAFF
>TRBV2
CASSKGQGVNTEAFF
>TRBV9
CASSVWEGYGYTF
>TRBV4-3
CASSLALAGDYNEQFF
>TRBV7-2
CASGLAGAETQYF
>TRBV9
CASSVASGGPGDTQYF
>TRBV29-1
CSVGFAGPGDTQYF
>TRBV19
CASSPTGEHEKLFF
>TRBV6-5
CASSYATAGANSPLHF
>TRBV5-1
CASSLASRAGDQQYF
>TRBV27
CASSAPGGDYGYTF
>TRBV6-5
CASRQKETQYF
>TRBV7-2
CASSPDNNQPQHF
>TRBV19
CASSKTSEVLEQYF